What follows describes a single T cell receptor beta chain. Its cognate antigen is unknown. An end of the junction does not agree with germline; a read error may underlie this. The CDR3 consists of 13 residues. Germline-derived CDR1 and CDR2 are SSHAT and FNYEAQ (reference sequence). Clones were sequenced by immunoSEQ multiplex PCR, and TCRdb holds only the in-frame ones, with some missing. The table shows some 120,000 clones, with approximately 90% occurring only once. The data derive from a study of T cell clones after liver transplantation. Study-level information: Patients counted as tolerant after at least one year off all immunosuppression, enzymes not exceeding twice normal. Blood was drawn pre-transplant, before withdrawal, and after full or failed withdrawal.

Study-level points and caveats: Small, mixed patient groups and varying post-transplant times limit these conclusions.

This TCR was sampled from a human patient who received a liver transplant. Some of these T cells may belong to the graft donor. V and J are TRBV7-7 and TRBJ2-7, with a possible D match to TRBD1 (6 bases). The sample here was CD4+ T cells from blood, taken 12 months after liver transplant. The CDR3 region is CASSVIRGEEQYF. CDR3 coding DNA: TGTGCTAGCAGCGTGATCAGGGGTGAGGAGCAGTACTTC.